This T cell receptor beta chain was sequenced in a study of vaccination effects on CD4 cells after COVID-19. The protocol was immunoSEQ multiplex PCR, while the TCRdb copy is restricted to in-frame clones and leaves out a portion. The data show roughly 15,000 clones, with 76% seen just once and approximately 18% held by the top ten. The CDR3 runs to 13 residues. Looked up from germline, CDR1 is SQVTM and CDR2 is ANQGSEA. V trimming: 4 bases; J trimming: 5 bases; junction bases outside the gene matches: 6. Antigen-specific CD4+ T cells expanded by the ViraFEST assay with viral peptide pools were then sequenced. Subsequent to less than eleven days of culture, CD4+ T cells were isolated. The person's infection with SARS-CoV-2, confirmed by PCR, took place between March and December 2020. Either the mRNA-1273 or the BNT162b2 vaccine was given to participants as two doses. On day 3 and again on day 7, half the medium was replaced with IL-2 medium.

Concerning this clone itself: Antigen: not known.

Notes on the study in general: New vaccine-induced clones made up most post-vaccine spike-reactive clones in convalescents.

This chain connects TRBV29-1 to TRBJ2-5; TRBD2 agrees at 8 bases. Sequencing used CD4+ T cells from PBMCs cultured with SARS-CoV-2 spike peptides, obtained after COVID-19 vaccination. The sequence was obtained from a human donor who had a prior SARS-CoV-2 infection. The CDR3: CSVAGGPGETQYF. As DNA, the CDR3 is TGCAGCGTTGCGGGAGGGCCCGGGGAGACCCAGTACTTC.